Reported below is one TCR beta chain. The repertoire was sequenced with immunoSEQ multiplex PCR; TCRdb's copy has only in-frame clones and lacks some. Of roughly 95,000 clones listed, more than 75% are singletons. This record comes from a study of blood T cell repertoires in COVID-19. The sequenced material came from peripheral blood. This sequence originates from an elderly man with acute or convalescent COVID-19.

This chain's CDR3 is CASSLDRGSTDTQYF. The DNA for the CDR3 is TGTGCCAGCAGCTTAGACAGGGGTAGCACAGATACGCAGTATTTT. The chain couples TRBV7-2 to TRBJ2-3; 7 bases align to TRBD1. V was clipped by 1 base and J by 0 bases; unmatched bases: 1. The CDR3 covers 15 residues. CDR1 SGHTA and CDR2 FQGNSA come from the germline V gene.